The 14 T cell receptor beta chains presented below share a single source sample, sequenced in a study of blood T cells in healthy people across ages (dated by TCRdb to the mid-2010s). Libraries were made using 5' RACE. Reads for this sample came from an Illumina HiSeq 2500. The second PCR ran for roughly 6 to 11 cycles and used a J-beta primer mix along with a sample-barcoded 5' primer. Through fastp at Q25 and MiXCR, TCRdb rebuilt clones from the public reads, retaining in-frame beta chains. Merged by CDR3 protein, the rows form single entries marked with the most common genes and DNA. Here the sample has about 1.8 million distinct CDR3 sequences; just under 50% occur a single time. The leading ten clones occupy over 2% of the sample. The sequenced material came from blood. These receptors all stem from a woman aged 40 to 49 in good health.

The chain is built from TRBV7-2 and TRBJ2-1; 13 nucleotides line up with TRBD2. The germline V gene encodes CDR1 SGHTA and CDR2 FQGNSA. This CDR3 is built from 13 residues. After removal of 5 bases from V and 10 bases from J, the junction contained 2 bases not matched to a gene. CDR3 nucleotide sequence: TGTGCCAGCAGCACTAGCGGGGGGGGCGAGCAGTTCTTC. This encodes CASSTSGGGEQFF.

The table lists this clonotype with a count of one. The genes are TRBV9 and TRBJ1-1; D gene uncertain. The germline gives CDR1 SGDLS, CDR2 YYNGEE. The CDR3 spans 12 residues. Trimming took off 0 bases at V and 3 bases at J, with 3 bases between the two ends. The CDR3 sequence: CASSVEDTEAFF. CDR3 coding DNA: TGTGCCAGCAGCGTAGAAGACACTGAAGCTTTCTTT.

This clonotype was counted only a few times. The chain links TRBV5-1 to TRBJ2-1; TRBD1 agrees at 10 bases. The junction had 6 bases not matched to a gene; V was cut back by 1 base and J by 8 bases. The CDR3 is made up of 15 amino acids. Germline values: CDR1 SGHRS, CDR2 YFSETQ. In DNA, the CDR3 is TGCGCCAGCAGCTTGCAGGGACAGGGGTTCGATGAGCAGTTCTTC. Protein product: CASSLQGQGFDEQFF.

This clonotype was seen many times. This sequence joins TRBV18 and TRBJ2-5; D gene ambiguous. The V gene's germline CDR1 is KGHSH and CDR2 LQKENI. Deletions cut 8 bases from V and 1 base from J, with 8 bases between. The CDR3 is made up of 12 amino acids. The CDR3 protein is CASSPIQETQYF. DNA of the CDR3: TGTGCCAGCAGCCCCATCCAAGAGACCCAGTACTTC.

With respect to this clonotype: The germline gene is not matched at one end of the junction; a read error may be the cause. This chain uses TRBV11-2 with TRBJ2-3; 8 bases are a match to TRBD2. CDR1 and CDR2 (germline): SGHAT, FQNNGV. The CDR3 is made up of 15 amino acids. The CDR3, as DNA: TGCGCCAGCAGCGCCGCTAGCGGGCCTACAGATACGCAGTATTTT. It specifies CASSAASGPTDTQYF.

The chain has TRBV6-1 and TRBJ2-6; 7 bases are a match to TRBD1. Germline CDR1 and CDR2: MNHNS and SASEGT. The V and J ends lost 8 bases and 1 base, in that order; junction bases with no gene match: 14. This CDR3 contains 18 residues. The CDR3 here is CASGPRQGKRSGANVLTF. As DNA, the CDR3 is TGTGCCAGCGGGCCCCGACAGGGTAAACGGTCTGGGGCCAACGTCCTGACTTTC.

In regard to this clonotype: One end of the junction varies from germline; a read error may be responsible. The rearrangement joins TRBV20-1 to TRBJ1-1; D unresolved. The CDR3 loop spans 15 amino acids. Germline lookup yields CDR1 DFQATT and CDR2 SNEGSKA (reference sequence). The CDR3 here is CSARDVSGMNTKAFF. CDR3 sequence (DNA): TGCAGTGCTAGAGATGTGTCTGGCATGAACACTAAAGCTTTCTTT.

The chain is built from TRBV20-1 and TRBJ2-1; D is unclear. The CDR3 covers 14 residues. Trimming left V 3 bases short and J 0 bases short, with 9 bases between. CDR1 and CDR2 (germline): DFQATT, SNEGSKA (reference sequence). The CDR3 nucleotides read TGCAGTGCTAGGCGGCTGAGCTCCTACAATGAGCAGTTCTTC. Its protein is CSARRLSSYNEQFF.

CDR3 region: CASSNTWETQYF. The CDR3 region has the DNA TGTGCCAGCAGCAATACTTGGGAGACCCAGTACTTC. V usage is TRBV6-5 and J usage is TRBJ2-5; D remains ambiguous. Between the trimmed V and J ends, which lost 6 bases and 5 bases, there was a span of 10 bases. This CDR3 comprises 12 residues. Germline V gene sequence: CDR1 MNHEY, CDR2 SVGAGI.

This clonotype occurred many times. V gene TRBV27 combines with J gene TRBJ2-7; no reliable D call. The V end was cut by 2 bases, the J end by 6 bases, with 14 bases between. This CDR3 comprises 14 residues. Germline V gene data show CDR1 as MNHEY and CDR2 as SMNVEV (reference sequence). The CDR3 coding sequence is TGTGCCAGCAGTTTAGGTGTGGGGTCTCGCGAGCAGTACTTC. Translated, it gives CASSLGVGSREQYF.

The CDR3 nucleotides are TGTGCCAGCGATCGGCTATTATACAATGAGCAGTTCTTC. Its translation: CASDRLLYNEQFF. The J gene is TRBJ2-1, the V gene TRBV6-1, with D unclear. The ends were cut back, 8 bases at V and 4 bases at J, with 12 bases in the middle. The CDR3 loop spans 13 amino acids. The germline CDR1 and CDR2 sequences are MNHNS and SASEGT.

V usage is TRBV15 and J usage is TRBJ2-5; possibly TRBD2 for D (5 bases). This CDR3 region has 17 residues. CDR1 and CDR2 (germline): LNHNV, YYDKDF (reference sequence). V gave up 0 bases and J gave up 4 bases, with 18 bases separating them. CDR3 coding DNA: TGTGCCACCAGCAGAGAGATGAGGCGAGGGATCGGAGAGACCCAGTACTTC. This encodes CATSREMRRGIGETQYF.

In its sample, this clonotype was seen once. The rearrangement links TRBV27 to TRBJ2-5, with 7 bases identical to TRBD1. The J call may be wrong; the DNA end is better matched by TRBJ2-7. The CDR3 extends over 14 amino acids. The germline gives CDR1 MNHEY, CDR2 SMNVEV (reference sequence). CDR3 in DNA: TGTGCCAGCAGTAACGACAGGGCCGTCTACGAGCAGTACTTC. Amino acid sequence: CASSNDRAVYEQYF.

The chain employs TRBV6-4 and TRBJ1-2, with TRBD1 as a possible D gene (6 bases). V was shortened by 2 bases and J by 9 bases, with 16 bases between the two germline ends. The CDR3 covers 14 residues. The germline V gene encodes CDR1 MRHNA and CDR2 SNTAGT. This chain's CDR3 is CASSDDEQGGSYTF. CDR3 nucleotide sequence: TGTGCCAGCAGTGACGATGAACAGGGTGGGAGCTACACCTTC.